The sequence of this TCR beta chain was determined in a study of cytomegalovirus exposure and HLA in healthy donors. Study overall: Tens of millions of unique TCRs, all from HLA-typed donors, were included in an early release of the data.

The PCR used 60 Vbeta and 13 Jbeta primers. Repertoires were generated with immunoSEQ multiplex PCR, while TCRdb's copy carries only in-frame clones and drops some. The data show roughly 86,000 clones, over 75% seen once. Of note for this clone: Its cognate antigen is unknown.

Overall study findings and caveats: High sensitivity and specificity were reportedly achieved when the classifier diagnosed cytomegalovirus status. HLA alleles showed associations with 15,000 to 20,000 TCR beta sequences in a later analysis, at a 0.05 false discovery rate.

The CDR3 length is 15 residues. The V gene end was trimmed by 4 bases and the J gene end by 2 bases; junction bases not matched to a gene: 4. Germline CDR1 SEHNR, CDR2 FQNEAQ (reference sequence). The sequence was obtained from a man in his fifties in good health and CMV-seropositive. The sample was PBMCs. The chain carries TRBV7-9 and TRBJ2-5; 10 nucleotides align to TRBD2. CDR3 DNA: TGTGCCAGCAGCTCCGGGACTAGCGAACAAGAGACCCAGTACTTC. Encoded protein: CASSSGTSEQETQYF.